The 21 T cell receptor beta chains below all came from one sample that was sequenced in a study of beta chain features in type 1 diabetes (dated by TCRdb to 2017 to 2018). The full study reports these points: Type 1 diabetes patients showed a moderate but significant shortening of TCRB CDR3 length in all four CD4+ subsets.

The library came from the immunoSEQ multiplex PCR assay. All of the isolated RNA was reverse transcribed with the High Capacity cDNA Reverse Transcription Kit, so expressed TCRB transcripts were sequenced. TCRdb stores this immuneACCESS table with in-frame sequences only. Part of the clones is absent; in the studies checked, under half of the shortfall reflects unresolved V genes, and no reason is known for the rest. Recorded for this sample are 630,000 or so clones; over 12% of them occurred a single time. The ten largest clones capture 0.035% to 0.045% of the sample. Their specific antigens are unknown. Sequenced: naive CD4+ T cells from blood. The sample's cell subset or site, from its label and the paper: true naive CD4+ T cells. These receptors were obtained from a man aged 18 to 29 with type 1 diabetes.

The chain combines TRBV13 with TRBJ2-2; D possibly corresponds to TRBD1 (6 bases). V lost 10 bases and J lost 4, with 25 bases in between. CDR1 and CDR2 (germline): PRHDT, FYEKMQ (reference sequence). This CDR3 is 17 amino acids long. The CDR3: CATWRQGRELGTGELFF. The CDR3 DNA reads as TGTGCCACCTGGAGGCAGGGGCGAGAACTGGGCACCGGGGAGCTGTTTTTT.

V gene TRBV28 combines with J gene TRBJ1-5, with a tentative D call TRBD1 (5 bases). This CDR3 spans 13 amino acids. Germline V lookup: CDR1 MDHEN, CDR2 SYDVKM. V gave up 7 bases and J gave up 5 bases, with 12 bases separating them. The CDR3 bases are TGTGCCAGCATGGGGGTGAATCATCAGCCCCAGCATTTT. This encodes CASMGVNHQPQHF.

This clone was seen only a few times. The chain links TRBV7-9 to TRBJ2-7, with D perhaps TRBD2 (5 bases). The CDR3 length is 14 residues. CDR1 is SEHNR and CDR2 is FQNEAQ in the germline V gene (reference sequence). V lost 1 base and J lost 0, with 7 bases in between. CDR3 sequence (DNA): TGTGCCAGCAGCTTAGACGGGAACTCCTACGAGCAGTACTTC. Translating it yields CASSLDGNSYEQYF.

This clone was observed a few times. The V and J genes are TRBV6-6 and TRBJ2-7; D remains unclear. The CDR3 extends over 13 amino acids. Germline V gene sequence: CDR1 MNHNY, CDR2 SVGAGI (reference sequence). V was cut by 7 bases and J by 3 bases, with 13 bases left in between. The CDR3 coding sequence is TGTGCCAGCAAGGGTAGATCGGGCTACGAGCAGTACTTC. This translates into CASKGRSGYEQYF.

This clone was counted a few times. The chain joins TRBV10-1 to TRBJ2-1; 7 bases are shared with TRBD2. Germline-derived CDR1 and CDR2 are WNHNN and SYGVQD (reference sequence). This CDR3 region has 15 residues. V trimming: 4 bases; J trimming: 5 bases; junction bases outside the gene matches: 8. The CDR3 loop reads CASSGARGLNNEQFF. The CDR3 DNA follows: TGCGCCAGCAGTGGTGCGCGGGGGTTAAACAATGAGCAGTTCTTC.

The CDR3 coding sequence is TGTGCCAGCAGCTCGCCCTCACGACCTAGCGGGAGTTATAATGAGCAGTTCTTC. As protein: CASSSPSRPSGSYNEQFF. The rearrangement uses TRBV7-2 and TRBJ2-1; 10 bases match TRBD2. V shed 4 bases and J 7 bases; nucleotides not matched to a gene: 16. Germline CDR1 is SGHTA and CDR2 is FQGNSA. The CDR3 has 18 amino acids.

This clone has only a few counts. The chain uses TRBV6-1 and TRBJ1-6; D call uncertain. V dropped 0 bases and J dropped 4 bases, with 10 bases sitting between them. Germline values: CDR1 MNHNS, CDR2 SASEGT. The CDR3 is 16 residues long. CDR3 in amino acids: CASSEASTLYNSPLHF. DNA for the CDR3: TGTGCCAGCAGTGAAGCTTCGACCTTATATAATTCACCCCTCCACTTT.

This clone was recorded a few times. The rearrangement uses TRBV25-1 and TRBJ2-1, with D possibly being TRBD1 (5 bases). The CDR3 totals 14 residues. V lost 6 bases and J lost 4, with 13 bases in between. From germline, CDR1 is MGHDK and CDR2 SYGVNS. The CDR3 reads CASSKGSMYNEQFF. The CDR3 nucleotides are TGTGCCAGCAGCAAGGGGTCAATGTACAATGAGCAGTTCTTC.

The chain combines TRBV2 with TRBJ2-2; a weak D match, TRBD2 (6 bases). The CDR3 is 14 residues long. CDR1 is SNHLY and CDR2 is FYNNEI in the germline V gene. V lost 5 bases to trimming and J lost 2 bases, with 9 bases between them. CDR3 nucleotides: TGTGCCAGCAGTAGGCGGGATAACACCGGGGAGCTGTTTTTT. Protein product: CASSRRDNTGELFF.

This chain uses TRBV7-9 with TRBJ1-1; unclear D gene. The CDR3 contains 14 residues. Germline V gene sequence: CDR1 SEHNR, CDR2 FQNEAQ (reference sequence). V shed 5 bases and J shed 1 base, with 11 bases lying between them. The CDR3 DNA reads TGTGCCAGCAGCGAGGTGACACAGAACACTGAAGCTTTCTTT. This sequence encodes CASSEVTQNTEAFF.

About this clone itself: The sample contains more than one DNA sequence encoding this CDR3. The V and J genes are TRBV2 and TRBJ2-3; no clear D. V was shortened by 1 base and J by 2 bases, with 7 bases between the two germline ends. This CDR3 comprises 14 residues. In germline, CDR1 is SNHLY, CDR2 FYNNEI. The CDR3: CASSEVADTDTQYF. DNA of the CDR3: TGTGCCAGCAGTGAAGTGGCTGACACAGATACGCAGTATTTT. Full variable domain (remainder filled in from reference TRBV2 and TRBJ2-3): EPEVTQTPSHQVTQMGQEVILRCVPISNHLYFYWYRQILGQKVEFLVSFYNNEISEKSEIFDDQFSVERPDGSNFTLKIRSTKLEDSAMYFCASSEVADTDTQYFGPGTRLTVL.

The CDR3 sequence is CASSYSKNTEAFF. DNA for the CDR3: TGTGCCAGCAGTTACTCGAAGAACACTGAAGCTTTCTTT. The chain combines TRBV6-5 with TRBJ1-1; D is unclear. The CDR3 covers 13 residues. CDR1 MNHEY and CDR2 SVGAGI come from the germline V gene. The V end was cut by 0 bases, the J end by 1 base, with 3 bases between.

This clone was seen a few times. The chain is built from TRBV25-1 and TRBJ1-3; D gene uncertain. CDR1 is MGHDK, CDR2 SYGVNS, per germline. The ends were cut back, 0 bases at V and 0 bases at J, with 12 bases in the middle. The CDR3 runs 17 residues. This chain's CDR3 is CASSEYMTPSSGNTIYF. As DNA, the CDR3 is TGTGCCAGCAGTGAATATATGACTCCGAGCTCTGGAAACACCATATATTTT.

A remark on this clone: The sample has other DNA sequences that encode this CDR3 too. V gene TRBV30 combines with J gene TRBJ2-6; tentatively, D is TRBD1 (6 bases). V lost 6 bases and J 0 bases, leaving 21 bases between the germline ends. This CDR3 is 18 amino acids long. Germline CDR1 GTSNPN, CDR2 SVGIG (reference sequence). DNA of the CDR3: TGTGCCTGCAGTCTGCCGGGACAAGCGAGCTCTGGGGCCAACGTCCTGACTTTC. The encoded protein is CACSLPGQASSGANVLTF.

The genes are TRBV29-1 and TRBJ1-4; tentatively, D is TRBD1 (5 bases). Germline V lookup: CDR1 SQVTM, CDR2 ANQGSEA. This CDR3 has 13 amino acids. The CDR3 coding sequence is TGCAGTGTCCGCGACAGAGATAATGAAAAACTGTTTTTT. Protein product: CSVRDRDNEKLFF.

The sample holds a few counts of this clone. J is TRBJ2-6 and V is TRBV5-1; D gene uncertain. From germline, CDR1 is SGHRS and CDR2 YFSETQ. The CDR3 sequence is 16 residues long. Deletions cut 1 base from V and 1 base from J, with 9 bases between. CDR3: CASSLLLGSGANVLTF. The CDR3 DNA reads TGCGCCAGCAGCTTGCTGCTGGGATCTGGGGCCAACGTCCTGACTTTC.

This chain joins TRBV9 and TRBJ2-1; perhaps D is TRBD1 or TRBD2 (5 bases each). The CDR3 totals 16 residues. The V gene lost 0 bases and the J gene lost 0 bases, with 10 bases spanning the gap. In germline, CDR1 is SGDLS, CDR2 YYNGEE. The CDR3 protein is CASSVEGRLSYNEQFF. The CDR3, as DNA: TGTGCCAGCAGCGTAGAGGGACGCCTCTCCTACAATGAGCAGTTCTTC.

The chain couples TRBV7-9 to TRBJ2-6, with 7 nucleotides matching TRBD1. V lost 6 bases, J lost 0 bases, and 5 bases stayed unmatched. There are 16 residues in the CDR3. Germline assignment: CDR1 SEHNR and CDR2 FQNEAQ (reference sequence). The DNA for the CDR3 is TGTGCCAGCAGTGGGACAGCTAGCTCTGGGGCCAACGTCCTGACTTTC. Encoded protein: CASSGTASSGANVLTF.

This clone was detected only a few times. The chain uses TRBV29-1 and TRBJ2-7; D might be TRBD1 or TRBD2, each matching 5 bases. This CDR3 contains 12 residues. V lost 4 bases and J lost 3, with 10 bases in between. Germline loops: CDR1 SQVTM, CDR2 ANQGSEA. CDR3 residues: CSVARDDYEQYF. The CDR3 coding sequence is TGCAGCGTTGCCCGGGACGACTACGAGCAGTACTTC.

This clone showed up just a few times. This chain joins TRBV11-2 and TRBJ1-1; D gene ambiguous. From germline, CDR1 is SGHAT and CDR2 FQNNGV. This CDR3 region has 12 residues. V was trimmed by 3 bases and J by 3 bases, leaving 5 bases between them. The CDR3: CASSLSYTEAFF. The CDR3 region has the DNA TGTGCCAGCAGCTTGTCATACACTGAAGCTTTCTTT. The full variable domain, its missing parts supplied by reference TRBV11-2 and TRBJ1-1, is EAGVAQSPRYKIIEKRQSVAFWCNPISGHATLYWYQQILGQGPKLLIQFQNNGVVDDSQLPKDRFSAERLKGVDSTLKIQPAKLEDSAVYLCASSLSYTEAFFGQGTRLTVV.

This rearrangement joins TRBV25-1 to TRBJ2-7; the D is unclear. V dropped 2 bases and J dropped 6 bases, with 11 bases sitting between them. Germline values: CDR1 MGHDK, CDR2 SYGVNS. The CDR3 spans 13 residues. The CDR3 loop is CASSEQSASEQYF. The DNA for the CDR3 is TGTGCCAGCAGTGAACAGTCCGCAAGCGAGCAGTACTTC.